These 5 T cell receptor beta chains share one sample of origin, sequenced in a study of identical twins. TCRdb redid the calling of the 5' RACE reads with MiXCR, one entry per CDR3 protein. Counted here are 400,000 to 500,000 distinct CDR3 sequences, roughly 18% occurring once; the ten biggest clones make up about 12%. The material sequenced was naive T cells sorted from blood. These receptor sequences come from a middle-aged man in good health.

J is TRBJ2-5 and V is TRBV12-3 or TRBV12-4; D ambiguous. V gave up 2 bases and J gave up 5 bases, with 9 bases separating them. This CDR3 comprises 13 residues. The CDR3 DNA sequence: TGTGCCAGCAGTTTACTAGTTGTTGAGACCCAGTACTTC. This sequence encodes CASSLLVVETQYF.

The gene calls are TRBV3-1 and TRBJ2-2; TRBD1 agrees at 7 bases. CDR1 and CDR2 from the germline V gene are LGHDT and YNNKEL (reference sequence). V shed 2 bases and J 0 bases; nucleotides not matched to a gene: 0. CDR3 size: 15 residues. CDR3 coding DNA: TGTGCCAGCAGCCAACAGGGGGCGAACACCGGGGAGCTGTTTTTT. Translating gives CASSQQGANTGELFF.

This clonotype has ten or more counts. The chain carries TRBV30 and TRBJ2-5, with a weak D call TRBD1 (6 bases). The ends were cut back, 3 bases at V and 7 bases at J, with 12 bases in the middle. The V gene's germline CDR1 is GTSNPN and CDR2 SVGIG (reference sequence). This CDR3 has 12 residues. CDR3 coding DNA: TGTGCCTGGAGCATTGGGGGCGCGACCCAGTACTTC. Amino acids: CAWSIGGATQYF.

There are many counts of this clonotype. The V gene is TRBV5-1, the J gene TRBJ2-7; 10 bases line up with TRBD2. CDR1 is SGHRS and CDR2 is YFSETQ in the germline V gene. V lost 4 bases, J lost 1 base, and 8 bases stayed unmatched. The CDR3 covers 16 residues. The CDR3 is CASSLRTSGTSYEQYF. CDR3 coding DNA: TGCGCCAGCAGCCTAAGGACTAGCGGAACTTCCTACGAGCAGTACTTC. The complete variable domain, with remaining parts taken from reference TRBV5-1 and TRBJ2-7, reads KAGVTQTPRYLIKTRGQQVTLSCSPISGHRSVSWYQQTPGQGLQFLFEYFSETQRNKGNFPGRFSGRQFSNSRSEMNVSTLELGDSALYLCASSLRTSGTSYEQYFGPGTRLTVT.

In its sample, this clonotype was seen many times. This chain's CDR3 is CASSLSGANGNTIYF. The CDR3, as DNA: TGTGCCAGCAGTTTATCCGGGGCTAACGGAAACACCATATATTTT. The chain uses TRBV28 and TRBJ1-3; possibly TRBD1 for D (5 bases). The germline CDR1 and CDR2 sequences are MDHEN and SYDVKM. This CDR3 is built from 15 residues. The germline V and J ends were trimmed by 1 base and 4 bases, with 11 bases remaining between them. The whole variable domain, remainder taken from reference TRBV28 and TRBJ1-3, is DVKVTQSSRYLVKRTGEKVFLECVQDMDHENMFWYRQDPGLGLRLIYFSYDVKMKEKGDIPEGYSVSREKKERFSLILESASTNQTSMYLCASSLSGANGNTIYFGEGSWLTVV.